This T cell receptor (beta chain) was sequenced in a study of T-cell reconstitution after alpha-beta-depleted transplantation in children. General observations from the study: T-cell counts and diversity at one year post-transplant came mainly from newly produced T cells. Reportedly, alpha-beta T cells present about two months post-transplant originated from several hundred expanded clones of graft origin. Recipient T cells and thymic progenitors that survived gave rise to the high TCRbeta diversity observed at day 60 in some patients.

J gave up 1 base and V 0 bases, and 2 bases lay outside the gene matches. Germline CDR1 reads SGHRS; CDR2 reads YFSETQ. This CDR3 is 16 amino acids long. A word on this clonotype: Its antigen is undetermined.

Unique molecular identifiers were incorporated into the prepared TCRbeta library. TCRdb used MiXCR to reprocess the PCR reads, holding one entry per CDR3 protein. The sample has about 580,000 distinct CDR3 sequences; about 21% are singletons. Sequencing was performed on PBMCs, mostly from graft donor cells, taken 360 days after TCRalphabeta/CD19-depleted stem cell transplant. The clonotype comes from a boy in the first two years of life who had a stem cell transplant for acute myeloid leukemia, so the T cells may come from the graft donor. This rearrangement joins TRBV5-1 to TRBJ2-5, with TRBD2 matching over 11 bases. The CDR3 reads CASSLGLAGTQETQYF. In DNA, the CDR3 is TGCGCCAGCAGCTTGGGACTAGCGGGAACCCAAGAGACCCAGTACTTC.